The T cell receptor beta chain under discussion was sequenced for a study of human T cells and chemical hapten exposure. This sample's time point: patch test 1, 2 weeks after DPC sensitization. Documented treatment: therapeutic diphenylcyclopropenone sensitization with weekly scalp DPC. Using its own MiXCR run on the RACE reads, TCRdb lists one record per CDR3 protein. The sample has approximately 82,000 distinct CDR3 sequences, roughly 12% seen once; the top ten hold approximately 3.7%. This clonotype was counted only a few times. The source was whole blood, collected in connection with sensitization to the hapten diphenylcyclopropenone (DPC). The sequence came from a woman in her sixties with alopecia areata. Some clones in this sample may be carry-over from other donors' samples.

CDR3: CSVEDRATEQYF. The CDR3 DNA sequence: TGCAGCGTTGAAGATCGGGCAACCGAGCAGTACTTC. The rearrangement joins TRBV29-1 to TRBJ2-7; D is undetermined. The CDR3 has 12 amino acids. Germline CDR1 reads SQVTM; CDR2 reads ANQGSEA. V lost 0 bases, J lost 6 bases, and 9 bases lay in between.